This T cell receptor (beta chain) was recorded in a study of shared clonotypes between healthy human individuals. At the level of the study: Donors consisted of two women and a few men between 18 and 49. Overall study findings and caveats: Limitation of the genetic and exposure-history diversity represented came from the few donors.

Several immunoSEQ plates held equal portions of the genomic DNA taken from each subset. The repertoire was sequenced with immunoSEQ multiplex PCR; TCRdb's copy has only in-frame clones and lacks some. The table shows some 470,000 clones, with 70% to 80% occurring only once. Unsorted samples, those not sorted, used some 100 million PBMCs for genomic DNA. Germline lookup yields CDR1 SGHKS and CDR2 YYEKEE (reference sequence). This CDR3 has 18 amino acids. V dropped 0 bases and J dropped 0; count of bases not matched to a gene: 10. Comments on this clone: The target antigen is unknown.

The source is a woman in her thirties or forties in good health. Some clones in this sample may be carry-over from other donors' samples. This rearrangement joins TRBV5-5 to TRBJ2-7; 9 bases line up with TRBD2. The sample was PBMCs. This CDR3 reads CASSLDRSGRPLSYEQYF. Here the CDR3 DNA reads TGTGCCAGCAGCTTGGATAGAAGCGGGAGGCCTCTCTCCTACGAGCAGTACTTC. Combining the CDR3 with reference TRBV5-5 and TRBJ2-7 gives the whole variable domain DAGVTQSPTHLIKTRGQQVTLRCSPISGHKSVSWYQQVLGQGPQFIFQYYEKEERGRGNFPDRFSARQFPNYSSELNVNALLLGDSALYLCASSLDRSGRPLSYEQYFGPGTRLTVT.